These 8 T cell receptor beta chains came from one sample sequenced in a study of regulatory T cells in long-lasting Graves disease. The sample's time point: newly diagnosed GD, antithyroid drugs for less than 3 months. PBMCs were the source of the RNA used for TCR sequencing. Through Arm-PCR of CDR3 regions and iRepertoire HTBI primers, TCR beta libraries were built. Each CDR3 protein gets one entry after TCRdb re-called the multiplex PCR reads with MiXCR. The sample has fewer than 450,000 distinct CDR3 sequences, approximately 16% seen once; the top ten hold roughly 7.7%. These data were likewise used in another study, on T cells in Graves' hyperthyroidism and ophthalmopathy.

Sequencing used peripheral blood mononuclear cells (PBMCs), obtained at new diagnosis, from a patient treated with antithyroid drugs. The receptor source for this set is a woman aged 35 to 49 with Graves disease.

This chain connects TRBV7-9 to TRBJ1-1; TRBD1 matches at 7 bases. Trimming at V came to 1 base and at J to 5 bases, leaving 4 bases not matched to a gene. CDR1 and CDR2 (germline): SEHNR, FQNEAQ (reference sequence). The CDR3 is made up of 14 amino acids. The CDR3 region has the DNA TGTGCCAGCAGCTTAGGTCAGGGGGAGACTGAAGCTTTCTTT. This gives the protein CASSLGQGETEAFF.

V and J are TRBV7-9 and TRBJ1-3; the D gene is possibly TRBD1 (6 bases). The CDR3 contains 17 residues. Germline V gene lookup returns CDR1 SEHNR and CDR2 FQNEAQ (reference sequence). V lost 0 bases and J 0 bases, leaving 12 bases between the germline ends. CDR3 loop: CASSLAGRDISGNTIYF. The CDR3 DNA reads TGTGCCAGCAGCTTAGCGGGCCGGGACATCTCTGGAAACACCATATATTTT.

The rearrangement uses TRBV7-2 and TRBJ1-2; D unresolved. Looked up from germline, CDR1 is SGHTA and CDR2 is FQGNSA. V was clipped by 3 bases and J by 5 bases, with 13 bases between them. This CDR3 is 14 amino acids long. The CDR3 coding sequence is TGTGCCAGCAGCTTTGGCCCTGACCTGTATGGCTACACCTTC. The encoded protein is CASSFGPDLYGYTF.

V usage is TRBV5-4 and J usage is TRBJ1-1; no reliable D call. V lost 7 bases, J lost 6 bases, and 19 bases lay in between. CDR3 length equals 14 residues. Per germline, CDR1 SGHNT and CDR2 YYREEE (reference sequence). The CDR3 loop is CASAPTADRAEAFF. CDR3 bases: TGTGCCAGCGCCCCCACAGCAGATCGCGCTGAAGCTTTCTTT.

This clonotype was recorded a few times. The chain joins TRBV12-5 to TRBJ2-7; perhaps TRBD2 as D (5 bases). Germline lookup yields CDR1 LGHNT and CDR2 FRNRAP. The germline V and J ends were trimmed by 0 bases and 12 bases, with 6 bases remaining between them. The CDR3 loop spans 10 amino acids. This CDR3 reads CASGLVAGYF. In nucleotides, the CDR3 is TGTGCTAGTGGTTTGGTTGCGGGGTACTTC.

DNA of the CDR3: TGTGCCAGCACCCGTCCCTCGGGAGGGCCTATGAATACGCAGTATTTT. Translated, it gives CASTRPSGGPMNTQYF. The chain carries TRBV28 and TRBJ2-3, with TRBD2 matching over 8 bases. From germline, CDR1 is MDHEN and CDR2 SYDVKM. The J segment lost 7 bases and the V segment lost 7 bases, leaving 16 bases of the junction unmatched. The CDR3 has 16 amino acids.

The rearrangement joins TRBV13 to TRBJ2-3; no clear D. The V end lost 5 bases, the J end lost 2 bases, and 8 bases lay between the germline ends. CDR3 length equals 13 residues. The germline V gene encodes CDR1 PRHDT and CDR2 FYEKMQ (reference sequence). For the CDR3, the DNA is TGTGCCAGCAGCCCTGTGACCACAGATACGCAGTATTTT. This codes for CASSPVTTDTQYF.

The rearrangement joins TRBV12-3 or TRBV12-4 to TRBJ2-5; D not certain. Trimming removed 1 base from V and 5 bases from J, with 14 bases in between. The CDR3 has 15 residues. This CDR3 is CASSLVPTPRETQYF. The CDR3 region has the DNA TGTGCCAGCAGTTTAGTGCCCACCCCGAGGGAGACCCAGTACTTC.